Below are 9 T cell receptor beta chains sequenced from a single sample in a study of control samples from healthy donors and cancer patients. Clones were sequenced by immunoSEQ multiplex PCR, and TCRdb holds only the in-frame ones, with some missing. Among around 130,000 clones listed, approximately 92% were seen once. The source material was blood. These receptors were taken from a man younger than 30 in good health.

The V call is TRBV11-3, the J call TRBJ1-1; no definite D call. V dropped 2 bases and J dropped 1 base, with 11 bases sitting between them. The V gene's germline CDR1 is SGHNT and CDR2 YENEEA. CDR3 size: 15 residues. Written as DNA, the CDR3 is TGTGCCAGCAGCTTACGATCGTATGGGAACACTGAAGCTTTCTTT. This codes for CASSLRSYGNTEAFF.

This chain uses TRBV9 with TRBJ2-1, with 14 bases aligning to TRBD2. The trim removed 0 bases at V and 8 bases at J, leaving 7 bases unmatched. The CDR3 extends over 17 amino acids. Germline V gene sequence: CDR1 SGDLS, CDR2 YYNGEE. CDR3 in amino acids: CASSVGLAGGLVYEQFF. Written as DNA, the CDR3 is TGTGCCAGCAGCGTAGGACTAGCGGGAGGGCTAGTGTATGAGCAGTTCTTC.

The chain uses TRBV12-3 or TRBV12-4 and TRBJ2-7; perhaps TRBD1 as D (5 bases). Deletions cut 3 bases from V and 5 bases from J, with 8 bases between. The CDR3 extends over 12 amino acids. DNA of the CDR3: TGTGCCAGCAGTTTTGGCAGGGACGAGCAGTACTTC. Protein: CASSFGRDEQYF.

The chain couples TRBV14 to TRBJ2-2, with TRBD1 identical over 8 bases. CDR1 and CDR2 (germline): SGHDN, FVKESK. CDR3 length: 13 amino acids. The trim removed 4 bases at V and 6 bases at J, leaving 1 base unmatched. The CDR3 DNA reads as TGTGCCAGCAGCCTGACAGGGGCCGGGGAGCTGTTTTTT. Translating gives CASSLTGAGELFF.

The chain has TRBV7-2 and TRBJ2-5; 7 bases are a match to TRBD1. This CDR3 has 15 residues. Germline-derived CDR1 and CDR2 are SGHTA and FQGNSA. V was clipped by 3 bases and J by 0 bases; unmatched bases: 4. For the CDR3, the DNA is TGTGCCAGCAGCTTTTGGGACAGCAACCAAGAGACCCAGTACTTC. Translated, it gives CASSFWDSNQETQYF.

The CDR3, as DNA: TGTGCCAGCAGTGCTGGGGCTAGCGGGACGGATACGCAGTATTTT. The encoded protein is CASSAGASGTDTQYF. This rearrangement joins TRBV6-4 to TRBJ2-3; 9 bases map to TRBD2. The CDR3 has 15 amino acids. Germline loops: CDR1 MRHNA, CDR2 SNTAGT. V shed 4 bases and J 6 bases; nucleotides not matched to a gene: 8.

CDR3 region: CSVVPREHTIYF. CDR3 bases: TGCAGCGTTGTCCCTCGGGAGCACACCATATATTTT. V and J are TRBV29-1 and TRBJ1-3; D is undetermined. Germline values: CDR1 SQVTM, CDR2 ANQGSEA. This CDR3 spans 12 amino acids. Trimming left V 4 bases short and J 8 bases short, with 12 bases between.

This sequence joins TRBV5-4 and TRBJ1-5; tentatively, D is TRBD1 (6 bases). This CDR3 contains 14 residues. In germline, CDR1 is SGHNT, CDR2 YYREEE (reference sequence). Trimming took 4 bases from V and 1 from J, leaving 9 bases between them. CDR3 nucleotide sequence: TGTGCCAGCAGCCTACAGGGAAGCAATCAGCCCCAGCATTTT. Protein product: CASSLQGSNQPQHF.

The V gene is TRBV4-3, the J gene TRBJ2-1; 7 nucleotides line up with TRBD1. The germline gives CDR1 LGHNA, CDR2 YSLEER. The CDR3 has 14 amino acids. V was clipped by 3 bases and J by 7 bases; unmatched bases: 6. The CDR3 reads CASSHRTGPNEQFF. CDR3 nucleotide sequence: TGCGCCAGCAGCCACCGGACAGGACCGAATGAGCAGTTCTTC.